The 23 T cell receptor beta chains below all came from one sample that was sequenced in a study of T cell responses to AZD1222 COVID-19 vaccine. Libraries were prepared by immunoSEQ multiplex PCR; TCRdb keeps only in-frame clonotypes and omits some of them. Of around 85,000 clones listed, approximately 86% are singletons. The material was peripheral blood, obtained on day 0 of AZD1222 vaccination. The receptor source for this set is an adult in good health.

The V call is TRBV19, the J call TRBJ1-4; 7 bases agree with TRBD1. The V segment lost 3 bases and the J segment 8 bases; nucleotides outside the gene matches: 9. Per germline, CDR1 LNHDA and CDR2 SQIVND (reference sequence). The CDR3 covers 15 residues. CDR3 region: CASSMAGGTAEKLFF. DNA of the CDR3: TGTGCCAGTAGTATGGCAGGGGGGACAGCCGAAAAACTGTTTTTT.

This clone appeared once. The chain recombines TRBV6-6 with TRBJ2-1; 8 bases agree with TRBD1. Germline CDR1 and CDR2: MNHNY and SVGAGI (reference sequence). With 2 bases clipped from V and 4 bases from J, the junction kept 4 bases outside the gene matches. The CDR3 contains 15 residues. DNA of the CDR3: TGTGCCAGCAGTTACGGACAGGGACTTTACAATGAGCAGTTCTTC. Protein product: CASSYGQGLYNEQFF.

The gene calls are TRBV6-5 and TRBJ2-5; D ambiguous. This CDR3 region has 14 residues. V dropped 0 bases and J dropped 2 bases, with 7 bases sitting between them. The germline V gene has CDR1 MNHEY and CDR2 SVGAGI. The CDR3 reads CASSYSNGQETQYF. The CDR3 DNA sequence: TGTGCCAGCAGTTACTCGAACGGACAAGAGACCCAGTACTTC.

The chain carries TRBV2 and TRBJ2-7; TRBD1 matches 11 bases. V was pared by 7 bases and J by 1 base, with 3 bases of the junction left unmatched. CDR3 length equals 14 residues. Germline V lookup: CDR1 SNHLY, CDR2 FYNNEI. CDR3 in amino acids: CASMRDRGSYEQYF. The DNA of the CDR3 is TGTGCCAGCATGAGGGACAGGGGGTCCTACGAGCAGTACTTC. Full variable domain (missing parts from reference TRBV2 and TRBJ2-7): EPEVTQTPSHQVTQMGQEVILRCVPISNHLYFYWYRQILGQKVEFLVSFYNNEISEKSEIFDDQFSVERPDGSNFTLKIRSTKLEDSAMYFCASMRDRGSYEQYFGPGTRLTVT.

This chain uses TRBV11-3 with TRBJ2-7, with 9 positions matching TRBD1. The CDR3 is 15 residues long. Looked up from germline, CDR1 is SGHNT and CDR2 is YENEEA. V lost 4 bases to trimming and J lost 4 bases; unmatched junction nucleotides: 8. The DNA for the CDR3 is TGTGCCAGCAGCTCCGGGACAGGGTATAGGTACGAGCAGTACTTC. This translates into CASSSGTGYRYEQYF.

The chain couples TRBV7-2 to TRBJ2-2; 9 bases match TRBD2. In germline, CDR1 is SGHTA, CDR2 FQGNSA. The length of the CDR3 is 14 residues. The trim removed 3 bases at V and 6 bases at J, leaving 2 bases unmatched. In nucleotides, the CDR3 is TGTGCCAGCAGCTTCCGCGGGAGGGCCGGGGAGCTGTTTTTT. This sequence encodes CASSFRGRAGELFF.

The chain uses TRBV5-1 and TRBJ2-1, with a tentative D call TRBD2 (5 bases). Per the germline V gene, CDR1 is SGHRS and CDR2 is YFSETQ. V shed 4 bases and J shed 5 bases, with 10 bases lying between them. CDR3 length: 13 amino acids. CDR3 DNA sequence: TGCGCCAGCAGCCCAGCCGGGAACAATGAGCAGTTCTTC. It encodes CASSPAGNNEQFF.

In the case of this clone: An end of the junction differs from the germline gene, which may be a read error. This chain connects TRBV28 to TRBJ1-2; D is possibly TRBD1 (5 bases). The CDR3 runs 14 residues. Germline V gene sequence: CDR1 MDHEN, CDR2 SYDVKM. In DNA, the CDR3 is TGTGCCAGCAGATTATCCGGGACGGCCGATGGCTACACCTTC. It yields the protein CASRLSGTADGYTF.

This clone was picked up a small number of times. V gene TRBV30 combines with J gene TRBJ2-1, with D tentatively TRBD2 (5 bases). Germline CDR1 reads GTSNPN; CDR2 reads SVGIG (reference sequence). The length of the CDR3 is 15 residues. Trimming shortened V by 1 base and J by 7 bases, and 17 bases separated the two germline ends. The CDR3 loop reads CAWSGRTASGNEQFF. The CDR3 nucleotides are TGTGCCTGGAGTGGCCGGACTGCCTCGGGGAATGAGCAGTTCTTC.

This clone was seen only a few times. The J gene is TRBJ2-2, the V gene TRBV7-6; D is possibly TRBD1 (6 bases). This CDR3 spans 17 amino acids. Germline V gene data show CDR1 as SGHVS and CDR2 as FNYEAQ. V lost 1 base, J lost 6 bases, and 18 bases lay in between. The CDR3 DNA sequence: TGTGCCAGCAGCTTAGAAGCCGGGACAATGGACGCCGGGGAGCTGTTTTTT. Protein product: CASSLEAGTMDAGELFF.

This chain uses TRBV5-1 with TRBJ2-5; TRBD1 aligns across 9 bases. Unmatched junction bases numbered 5, after V lost 4 bases and J lost 4 bases. The CDR3 length is 14 residues. The germline CDR1 and CDR2 sequences are SGHRS and YFSETQ. The CDR3 spells CASSTDRGGETQYF. For the CDR3, the DNA is TGCGCCAGCAGCACGGACAGGGGCGGAGAGACCCAGTACTTC.

CDR3 coding DNA: TGTGCCAGCAGCTTCACGGGAGCAGGCGAGCAGTACTTC. This codes for CASSFTGAGEQYF. V usage is TRBV9 and J usage is TRBJ2-7; perhaps TRBD2 as D (6 bases). The germline gives CDR1 SGDLS, CDR2 YYNGEE. This CDR3 is 13 amino acids long. V was shortened by 4 bases and J by 6 bases, with 14 bases between the two germline ends.

In its sample, this clone was seen a few times. V gene TRBV6-5 combines with J gene TRBJ2-5; possibly TRBD1 for D (6 bases). CDR3 size: 14 residues. Germline V gene sequence: CDR1 MNHEY, CDR2 SVGAGI. Trimming took 5 bases from V and 2 from J, leaving 12 bases between them. The CDR3 here is CASSTPGAQETQYF. The CDR3 coding sequence is TGTGCCAGCAGTACTCCAGGGGCTCAAGAGACCCAGTACTTC.

This clone was observed once. This chain joins TRBV18 and TRBJ2-7; D is uncertain. From germline, CDR1 is KGHSH and CDR2 LQKENI. The CDR3 length is 14 residues. The V gene lost 3 bases and the J gene lost 3 bases, with 12 bases spanning the gap. The chain's CDR3 is CASSPRVGNYEQYF. In DNA, the CDR3 is TGTGCCAGCTCACCCCGAGTAGGGAACTACGAGCAGTACTTC.

V is TRBV21-1 and J is TRBJ1-2. TRBV21-1 is given as a pseudogene. The CDR3 runs to 12 residues. The CDR3 is CASSPPNHGYTF. In DNA, the CDR3 is TGTGCCAGCAGCCCCCCCAACCATGGCTACACCTTC.

The genes are TRBV12-3 or TRBV12-4 and TRBJ1-1; possibly TRBD1 for D (5 bases). Trimming cost V 8 bases and J 4 bases, with 14 bases left between them. The CDR3 sequence is 13 residues long. CDR3 in DNA: TGTGCCAGCGCTGGCCCGGGGGGCACTGAAGCTTTCTTT. It specifies CASAGPGGTEAFF.

This chain links TRBV6-4 with TRBJ1-5; TRBD1 matches at 7 bases. CDR1 is MRHNA and CDR2 is SNTAGT in the germline V gene. Germline trimming cut 6 bases from V and 9 bases from J; bases unmatched to any gene: 11. There are 14 residues in the CDR3. CDR3 region: CASSPTGSWRPQHF. The CDR3 DNA reads TGTGCCAGCAGCCCGACAGGGTCGTGGCGGCCCCAGCATTTT.

The chain is built from TRBV3-1 (or the pseudogene TRBV3-2) and TRBJ1-1; 7 bases line up with TRBD1. Trimming cost V 4 bases and J 7 bases; bases outside gene matches: 9. Germline lookup yields CDR1 LGHDT and CDR2 YNNKEL (reference sequence). The CDR3 consists of 14 residues. The CDR3: CASSPQQGRSEAFF. As DNA, the CDR3 is TGTGCCAGCAGCCCGCAACAGGGGAGGAGTGAAGCTTTCTTT.

J is TRBJ2-1 and V is TRBV7-8; TRBD2 matches 8 bases. The CDR3 runs 15 residues. J lost 7 bases, V lost 1 base, and 6 bases had no gene match. Germline CDR1 and CDR2: SGHVS and FQNEAQ. The CDR3 coding sequence is TGTGCCAGCAGCTTAGGTCTAGCGGGCAGGAATGAGCAGTTCTTC. It specifies CASSLGLAGRNEQFF. Filled out from reference TRBV7-8 and TRBJ2-1, the complete variable domain reads GAGVSQSPRYKVAKRGQDVALRCDPISGHVSLFWYQQALGQGPEFLTYFQNEAQLDKSGLPSDRFFAERPEGSVSTLKIQRTQQEDSAVYLCASSLGLAGRNEQFFGPGTRLTVL.

The sample holds one count of this clone. V usage is TRBV11-3 and J usage is TRBJ2-1; D is possibly TRBD1 or TRBD2 (5 bases each). Germline values: CDR1 SGHNT, CDR2 YENEEA. V was clipped by 1 base and J by 7 bases, with 8 bases between them. This CDR3 comprises 13 residues. In DNA, the CDR3 is TGTGCCAGCAGCTTAGGGGGACGGAATGAGCAGTTCTTC. It codes for CASSLGGRNEQFF. Full variable domain (missing parts from reference TRBV11-3 and TRBJ2-1): EAGVVQSPRYKIIEKKQPVAFWCNPISGHNTLYWYLQNLGQGPELLIRYENEEAVDDSQLPKDRFSAERLKGVDSTLKIQPAELGDSAVYLCASSLGGRNEQFFGPGTRLTVL.

This chain links TRBV7-2 with TRBJ1-5; D gene ambiguous. Germline V gives CDR1 SGHTA, CDR2 FQGNSA. This CDR3 is 15 amino acids long. The V gene lost 2 bases and the J gene lost 4 bases, with 12 bases spanning the gap. CDR3 bases: TGTGCCAGCAGCTTAAATTTTGGAGTTAATCAGCCCCAGCATTTT. This encodes CASSLNFGVNQPQHF.

The gene calls are TRBV27 and TRBJ2-6; no reliable D call. The germline V gene encodes CDR1 MNHEY and CDR2 SMNVEV (reference sequence). Trimming removed 9 bases from V and 0 bases from J, with 6 bases in between. CDR3 size: 13 residues. CDR3 sequence (DNA): TGTGCCAGTGCGTTCTCTGGGGCCAACGTCCTGACTTTC. It codes for CASAFSGANVLTF. Full variable domain (rest looked up from reference TRBV27 and TRBJ2-6): EAQVTQNPRYLITVTGKKLTVTCSQNMNHEYMSWYRQDPGLGLRQIYYSMNVEVTDKGDVPEGYKVSRKEKRNFPLILESPSPNQTSLYFCASAFSGANVLTFGAGSRLTVL.

V and J are TRBV27 and TRBJ2-2; the match to TRBD1 covers 8 bases. V shed 5 bases, J shed 3 bases, and the junction held 5 bases outside the gene matches. CDR1 MNHEY and CDR2 SMNVEV come from the germline V gene (reference sequence). There are 15 residues in the CDR3. CDR3 in DNA: TGTGCCAGCAGTATCACAGGGGGTTACACCGGGGAGCTGTTTTTT. It yields the protein CASSITGGYTGELFF.